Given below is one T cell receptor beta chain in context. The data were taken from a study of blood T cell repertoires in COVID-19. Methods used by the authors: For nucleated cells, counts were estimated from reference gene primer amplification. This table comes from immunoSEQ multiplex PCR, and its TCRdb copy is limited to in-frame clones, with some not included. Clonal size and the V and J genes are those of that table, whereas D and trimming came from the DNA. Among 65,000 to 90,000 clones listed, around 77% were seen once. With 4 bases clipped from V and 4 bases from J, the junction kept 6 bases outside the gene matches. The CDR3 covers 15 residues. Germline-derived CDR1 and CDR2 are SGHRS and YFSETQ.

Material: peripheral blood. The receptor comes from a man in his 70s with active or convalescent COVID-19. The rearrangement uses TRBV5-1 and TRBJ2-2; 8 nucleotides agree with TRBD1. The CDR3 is CASSPGQEITGELFF. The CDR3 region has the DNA TGCGCCAGCAGCCCGGGACAGGAAATCACCGGGGAGCTGTTTTTT. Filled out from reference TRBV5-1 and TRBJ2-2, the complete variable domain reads KAGVTQTPRYLIKTRGQQVTLSCSPISGHRSVSWYQQTPGQGLQFLFEYFSETQRNKGNFPGRFSGRQFSNSRSEMNVSTLELGDSALYLCASSPGQEITGELFFGEGSRLTVL.